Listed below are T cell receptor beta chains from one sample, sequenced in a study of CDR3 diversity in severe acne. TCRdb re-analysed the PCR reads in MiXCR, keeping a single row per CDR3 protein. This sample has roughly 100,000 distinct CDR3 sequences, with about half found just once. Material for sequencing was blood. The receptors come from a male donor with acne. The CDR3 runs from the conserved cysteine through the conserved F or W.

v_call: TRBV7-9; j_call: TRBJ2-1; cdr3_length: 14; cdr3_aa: CASSLTSWGQERFF
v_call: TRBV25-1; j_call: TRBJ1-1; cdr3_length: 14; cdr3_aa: CASSESTRNTEAFF
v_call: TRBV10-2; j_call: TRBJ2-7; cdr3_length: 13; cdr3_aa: CASQDRGSYEQYF
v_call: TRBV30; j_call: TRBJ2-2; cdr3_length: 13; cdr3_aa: CAWSPDRGGELFF
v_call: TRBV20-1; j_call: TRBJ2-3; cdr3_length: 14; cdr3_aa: CSARGAGGADTQYF
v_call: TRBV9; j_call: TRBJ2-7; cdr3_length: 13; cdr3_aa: CASSRSGKSPQYF
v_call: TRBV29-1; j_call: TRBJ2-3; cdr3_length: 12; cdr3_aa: CSVEQGVDTQYF
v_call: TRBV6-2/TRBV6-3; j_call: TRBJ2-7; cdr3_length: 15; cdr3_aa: CARVSETGGPYEQYF
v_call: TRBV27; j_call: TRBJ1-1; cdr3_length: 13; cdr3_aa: CASSDRQNTEAFF
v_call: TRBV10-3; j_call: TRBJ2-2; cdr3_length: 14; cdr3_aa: CAISEGGYTGELFF
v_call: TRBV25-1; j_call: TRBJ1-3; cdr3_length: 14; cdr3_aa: CASGDRISGNTIYF
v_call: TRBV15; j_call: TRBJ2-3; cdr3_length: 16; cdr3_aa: CATSGREGFGTDTQYF
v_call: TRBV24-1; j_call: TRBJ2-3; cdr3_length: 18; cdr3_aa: CATSVGTVPSTSLDTQYF
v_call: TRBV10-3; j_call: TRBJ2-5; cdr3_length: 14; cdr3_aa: CAISEQAGGETQYF
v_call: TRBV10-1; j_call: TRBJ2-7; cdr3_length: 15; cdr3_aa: CASRSSAVSSYEQYF
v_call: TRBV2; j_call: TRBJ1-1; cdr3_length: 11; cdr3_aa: CASSTNSEAFF
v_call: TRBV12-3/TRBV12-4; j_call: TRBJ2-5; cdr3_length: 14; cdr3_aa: CASNLPETQETQYF
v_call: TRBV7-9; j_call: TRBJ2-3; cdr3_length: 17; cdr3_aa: CASSLPTSGSVADTQYF
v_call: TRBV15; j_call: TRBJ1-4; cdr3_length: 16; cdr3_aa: CATSRERTATNEKLFF
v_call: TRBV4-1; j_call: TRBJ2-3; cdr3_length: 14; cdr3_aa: CASSQTWGTDTQYF
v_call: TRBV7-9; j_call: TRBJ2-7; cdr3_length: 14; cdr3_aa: CASSLLAGADEQYF
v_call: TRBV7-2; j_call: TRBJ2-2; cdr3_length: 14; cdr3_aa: CASSVGGGTGELFF
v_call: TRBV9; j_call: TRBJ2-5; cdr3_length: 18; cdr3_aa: CASSVGRGFSYGVETQYF
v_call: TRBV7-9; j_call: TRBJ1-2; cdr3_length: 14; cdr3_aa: CASSQLAPGEGYTF
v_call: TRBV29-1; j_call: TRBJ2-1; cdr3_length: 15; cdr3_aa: CSVEAISLASNEQFF
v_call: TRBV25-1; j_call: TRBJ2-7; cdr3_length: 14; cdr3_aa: CASSEGTGIYEQYF
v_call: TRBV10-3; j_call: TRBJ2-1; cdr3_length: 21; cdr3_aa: CAISDIKRQAQTSGRATEQFF
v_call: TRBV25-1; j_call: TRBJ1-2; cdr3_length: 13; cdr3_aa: CASSESRDYGYTF
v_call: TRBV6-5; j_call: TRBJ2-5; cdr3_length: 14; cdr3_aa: CASSYSGIPETQYF
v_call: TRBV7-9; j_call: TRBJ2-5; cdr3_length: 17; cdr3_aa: CASSTFLGTGARETQYF
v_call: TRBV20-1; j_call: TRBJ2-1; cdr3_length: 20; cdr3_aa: CSARDLATSLVAGSYNEQFF
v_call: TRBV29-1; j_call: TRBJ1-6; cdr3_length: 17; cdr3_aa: CSVLLGQGGSYNSPLHF
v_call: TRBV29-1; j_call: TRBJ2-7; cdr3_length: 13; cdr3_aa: CSVVGQGSYEQYF
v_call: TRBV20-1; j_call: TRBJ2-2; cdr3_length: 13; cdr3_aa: CSRRELGTGELFF
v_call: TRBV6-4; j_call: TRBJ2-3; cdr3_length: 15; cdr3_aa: CASSKLEGSTDAQYF
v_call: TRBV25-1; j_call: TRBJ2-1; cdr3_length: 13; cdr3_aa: CASSDGTHHEQFF
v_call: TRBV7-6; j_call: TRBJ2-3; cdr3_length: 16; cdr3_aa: CASSRNPGTSTDTQYF
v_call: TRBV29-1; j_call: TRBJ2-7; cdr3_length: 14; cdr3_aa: CSVKGASASYEQYF
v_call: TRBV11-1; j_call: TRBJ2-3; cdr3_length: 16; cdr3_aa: CASSWGTSGSTDTQYF
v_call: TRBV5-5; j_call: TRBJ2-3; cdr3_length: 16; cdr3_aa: CASSGIRRGITDTQYF
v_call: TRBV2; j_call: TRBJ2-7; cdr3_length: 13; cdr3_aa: CASSPRKIHEQYF
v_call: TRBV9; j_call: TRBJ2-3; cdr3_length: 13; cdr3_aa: CASSLLSTDTQYF
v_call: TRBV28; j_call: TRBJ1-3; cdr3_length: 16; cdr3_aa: CASSLGGASSGNTIYF
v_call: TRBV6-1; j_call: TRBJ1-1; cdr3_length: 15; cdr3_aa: CASTRTGLANTEAFF
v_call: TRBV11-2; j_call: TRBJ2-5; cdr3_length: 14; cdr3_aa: CASSLLQGGETQYF
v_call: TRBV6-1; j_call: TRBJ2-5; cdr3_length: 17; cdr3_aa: CASSYPEAVGLGETQYF
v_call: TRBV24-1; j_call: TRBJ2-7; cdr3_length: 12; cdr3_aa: CATSDAPNVQYF
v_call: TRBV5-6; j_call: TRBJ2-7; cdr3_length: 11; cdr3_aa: CASSTQEEQYF
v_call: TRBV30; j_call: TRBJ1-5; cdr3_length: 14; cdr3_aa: CAWSETVGDQPQHF
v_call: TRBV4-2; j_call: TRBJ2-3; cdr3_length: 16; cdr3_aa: CASSHTSGSRTDTQYF